This T cell receptor (beta chain) was found in a study of siplizumab effects on memory and regulatory T cells. Study findings and constraints: Of the proliferating CD4+ or CD8+ clones, roughly 75-96% lacked a naive or memory phenotype that could be assigned.

With regard to this clone: The antigen remains unidentified.

CDR1 and CDR2 from the germline V gene are SEHNR and FQNEAQ (reference sequence). The CDR3 consists of 17 residues. The V segment lost 0 bases and the J segment 8 bases; nucleotides outside the gene matches: 12. The study assayed 75,000 to 100,000 TCR templates per sample. Profiled with immunoSEQ multiplex PCR; TCRdb holds only in-frame clones, not every one. The sample includes about 100,000 clones, around 95% of them seen just once. The sequenced sample was Tregs sorted from blood. The clonotype was recovered from a human donor in good health. The chain joins TRBV7-9 to TRBJ1-2, with TRBD1 matching 10 bases. The CDR3 DNA follows: TGTGCCAGCAGCTTAGCCGTAGGGACAGGGGCCGGATGGGGCTACACCTTC. Translation gives CASSLAVGTGAGWGYTF.